This T cell receptor (beta chain) was observed in a study of vaccination and CD4 T cells after COVID-19. At the level of the study: Two doses of either BNT162b2 or mRNA-1273 vaccine were given to participants.

Once obtained from cultured CD4+ T cells, the DNA was sequenced using the Oncomine TCR Beta short-read assay. Each CDR3 protein is one row after TCRdb ran MiXCR on the PCR reads. The sample includes about 27,000 distinct CDR3 sequences, under 75% of them seen just once. Treatment indicated: roughly 11-day PBMC culture with coronavirus spike peptide pools or control peptides (ViraFEST assay). Expansion of antigen-specific T cells with peptide pools by ViraFEST preceded sequencing of TCRs. This clonotype was seen once. What it recognizes is unknown. V shed 7 bases and J 2 bases; nucleotides not matched to a gene: 3. The CDR3 extends over 14 amino acids.

The sample consisted of CD4+ T cells from blood, cultured in vitro, taken after SARS-CoV-2 vaccination. The TCR originated in a human donor who received a COVID-19 vaccine. The chain links TRBV12-3 or TRBV12-4 to TRBJ1-2; 11 nucleotides align to TRBD1. The CDR3 nucleotides read TGTGCCAGCACCGGACAGGGGGCAAACTATGGCTACACCTTC. It translates to CASTGQGANYGYTF.